This TCR beta chain was observed in a study of graft-versus-host responses after intestinal transplantation. Across the study: Once they had received anti-thymocyte globulin induction, all recipients took tacrolimus and steroids for approximately three years.

Plating of 200,000 CFSE-labeled responder cells was done together with 200,000 irradiated, violet-dye-labeled stimulator cells. CD4 and CD8 responders that proliferated in the reaction were FACS-sorted. Regarding the study as a whole: Circulating GvH clone levels at their peak were associated with HvG declines (early post-transplant). GvH clones turned up in recipient marrow; some had shown up first in ileum or blood.

This table comes from immunoSEQ multiplex PCR, and its TCRdb copy is limited to in-frame clones, with some not included. This sample has roughly 9,200 clones, with roughly a third found just once. CDR3 length: 15 amino acids. Trimming cost V 4 bases and J 2 bases; bases outside gene matches: 3. Germline assignment: CDR1 SGDLS and CDR2 YYNGEE. This clone was seen only a few times. The chain combines TRBV9 with TRBJ2-1, with TRBD2 identical over 10 bases. The clonotype comes from a human patient who was an organ donor for intestinal transplantation. The sample in question was alloreactive CD8+ T cells from a mixed lymphocyte reaction culture, obtained before transplantation. Subset in this sample: CFSE-low proliferating T cells sorted from roughly 6-day pre-transplant mixed lymphocyte reaction (GvH or HvG direction). CDR3 in amino acids: CASSLAGEAYNEQFF. The CDR3 region has the DNA TGTGCCAGCAGCCTAGCGGGAGAGGCCTACAATGAGCAGTTCTTC.